There are a few counts of the clone carrying this T cell receptor beta chain. Expressed TCRB transcripts were sequenced because the isolated RNA had all been reverse transcribed beforehand. The repertoire was sequenced with immunoSEQ multiplex PCR; TCRdb's copy has only in-frame clones and lacks some. Of 860,000 or so clones listed, 15% to 20% are singletons. The data originate from a study of beta chain features in type 1 diabetes. The ends lost 8 bases at V and 5 bases at J; junction bases unmatched: 8. The germline CDR1 and CDR2 sequences are MNHEY and SVGAGI. The CDR3 totals 13 residues. The chain employs TRBV6-5 and TRBJ2-7; 8 bases agree with TRBD1. This TCR derives from a woman aged 18-29 years in good health. Input material: naive CD4+ T cells from blood. The CDR3 is CASRRTGSNEQYF. CDR3 in DNA: TGTGCCAGCCGACGGACAGGGAGCAACGAGCAGTACTTC.